Below are 21 T cell receptor beta chains sequenced from a single sample in a study of graft-versus-host responses after intestinal transplantation. The method was immunoSEQ multiplex PCR; TCRdb's version includes in-frame clones alone and lacks a portion of them. Of roughly 36,000 clones detected, around four fifths appear once; the ten largest clones hold roughly 3.6%. The sample consisted of PBMCs, taken less than 1,400 days after transplant. All receptors derive from a human patient who received an intestinal transplant, so some T cells may come from the graft donor.

The V gene is TRBV2, the J gene TRBJ2-7; 10 bases are a match to TRBD1. This CDR3 has 15 amino acids. Trimming took 1 base from V and 2 from J; bases not matched to a gene: 2. Germline CDR1 and CDR2: SNHLY and FYNNEI. The CDR3 DNA reads as TGTGCCAGCAGTGAAGGGGACAGGGGACCCTACGAGCAGTACTTC. Translation: CASSEGDRGPYEQYF.

The V call is TRBV5-5, the J call TRBJ2-6; a possible D gene is TRBD1 (5 bases). This CDR3 is built from 14 residues. Trimming left V 4 bases short and J 4 bases short, with 9 bases between. Per germline, CDR1 SGHKS and CDR2 YYEKEE (reference sequence). This chain's CDR3 is CASSPRVGANVLTF. Written as DNA, the CDR3 is TGTGCCAGCAGCCCCAGGGTGGGGGCCAACGTCCTGACTTTC.

This chain connects TRBV2 to TRBJ2-7; 11 bases are a match to TRBD2. This CDR3 spans 14 amino acids. Trimming removed 5 bases from V and 5 bases from J; junction bases left unmatched: 5. Germline CDR1 and CDR2: SNHLY and FYNNEI. The CDR3 protein is CASSLAGGSNEQYF. CDR3 coding DNA: TGTGCCAGCAGTCTAGCGGGGGGATCGAACGAGCAGTACTTC.

This clone was detected a few times. V gene TRBV13 combines with J gene TRBJ2-5, with D unresolved. The V gene's germline CDR1 is PRHDT and CDR2 FYEKMQ (reference sequence). This CDR3 has 15 residues. The V end was cut by 5 bases, the J end by 2 bases, with 15 bases between. The CDR3 region has the DNA TGTGCCAGCAGCCACGGTTGGGGAAAACAAGAGACCCAGTACTTC. It codes for CASSHGWGKQETQYF.

The rearrangement links TRBV6-5 to TRBJ1-2, with 9 nucleotides matching TRBD1. This CDR3 has 16 residues. With V trimmed by 2 bases and J by 3 bases, 7 bases remained unmatched. Germline assignment: CDR1 MNHEY and CDR2 SVGAGI. The DNA for the CDR3 is TGTGCCAGCAGTTACGTTCGGACAGGGGTTGACTATGGCTACACCTTC. It is translated as CASSYVRTGVDYGYTF.

This chain uses TRBV19 with TRBJ2-6; D not resolved. Germline assignment: CDR1 LNHDA and CDR2 SQIVND (reference sequence). Trimming shortened V by 0 bases and J by 1 base, and 13 bases separated the two germline ends. The CDR3 sequence is 18 residues long. The CDR3 loop is CASSIDLRPNSGANVLTF. The CDR3 DNA follows: TGTGCCAGTAGTATAGATTTGAGACCCAATTCTGGGGCCAACGTCCTGACTTTC. The complete variable domain, with remaining parts taken from reference TRBV19 and TRBJ2-6, reads DGGITQSPKYLFRKEGQNVTLSCEQNLNHDAMYWYRQDPGQGLRLIYYSQIVNDFQKGDIAEGYSVSREKKESFPLTVTSAQKNPTAFYLCASSIDLRPNSGANVLTFGAGSRLTVL.

The chain carries TRBV4-2 and TRBJ2-7; 7 nucleotides line up with TRBD2. Losses at the gene ends were 1 base for V and 4 bases for J; bases not matched to a gene: 7. Germline-derived CDR1 and CDR2 are LGHNA and YNFKEQ. The CDR3 totals 15 residues. The CDR3 region has the DNA TGTGCCAGCAGCCAAGGGTTGCTAGCGGAGTACGAGCAGTACTTC. Protein sequence: CASSQGLLAEYEQYF.

The chain is built from TRBV5-1 and TRBJ2-1; the D is unclear. CDR1 is SGHRS, CDR2 YFSETQ, per germline. The germline V and J ends were trimmed by 0 bases and 7 bases, with 5 bases remaining between them. The CDR3 loop spans 12 amino acids. The CDR3 nucleotides are TGCGCCAGCAGCTTGGCCGGGAATGAGCAGTTCTTC. Protein product: CASSLAGNEQFF.

This chain connects TRBV6-6 to TRBJ1-2; D call uncertain. This CDR3 is 13 amino acids long. V lost 4 bases to trimming and J lost 7 bases, with 13 bases between them. Germline V lookup: CDR1 MNHNY, CDR2 SVGAGI (reference sequence). CDR3 loop: CASSSLVSSGYTF. The DNA for the CDR3 is TGTGCCAGCAGTTCCTTGGTATCATCTGGCTACACCTTC.

The chain employs TRBV28 and TRBJ1-3; tentative D call: TRBD1 (5 bases). V lost 9 bases, J lost 2 bases, and 14 bases lay in between. Germline-derived CDR1 and CDR2 are MDHEN and SYDVKM. The CDR3 is 14 amino acids. The CDR3 DNA follows: TGTGCCAGTAACACAGGCGGGGCTGGAAACACCATATATTTT. Protein: CASNTGGAGNTIYF.

The CDR3 spells CASSTSGRETQYF. The CDR3 nucleotides are TGTGCCAGTAGTACTAGCGGGAGGGAGACCCAGTACTTC. The chain employs TRBV19 and TRBJ2-5, with 11 bases identical to TRBD2. V was pared by 4 bases and J by 5 bases, with 0 bases of the junction left unmatched. This CDR3 region has 13 residues. CDR1 and CDR2 from the germline V gene are LNHDA and SQIVND (reference sequence).

V gene TRBV27 combines with J gene TRBJ2-7, with D perhaps given as TRBD1 or TRBD2 (5 bases each). The CDR3 sequence is 17 residues long. Per germline, CDR1 MNHEY and CDR2 SMNVEV (reference sequence). Deletions cut 4 bases from V and 4 bases from J, with 23 bases between. This CDR3 is CASSSLLSEGRAYEQYF. CDR3 nucleotides: TGTGCCAGCAGTTCGCTCCTTTCTGAGGGCAGGGCGTACGAGCAGTACTTC.

V and J are TRBV19 and TRBJ1-3; D may be TRBD1 (5 bases). The CDR3 sequence is 15 residues long. V dropped 11 bases and J dropped 0 bases, with 17 bases sitting between them. Germline-derived CDR1 and CDR2 are LNHDA and SQIVND (reference sequence). CDR3 DNA sequence: TGTGCCTCCCGGGATCCGGGGGACTCTGGAAACACCATATATTTT. Translation gives CASRDPGDSGNTIYF.

The chain employs TRBV29-1 and TRBJ2-3; 14 nucleotides agree with TRBD2. Germline V CDR1 and CDR2: SQVTM, ANQGSEA. This CDR3 contains 20 residues. After removal of 1 base from V and 8 bases from J, the junction contained 20 bases not matched to a gene. CDR3 coding DNA: TGCAGCGTTGAAGGAGAGAGAGGGACTAGCGGGGGACCCAGACGTGTTACGCAGTATTTT. This translates into CSVEGERGTSGGPRRVTQYF.

The rearrangement joins TRBV28 to TRBJ2-7, with 9 nucleotides matching TRBD2. Per germline, CDR1 MDHEN and CDR2 SYDVKM. J lost 0 bases, V lost 8 bases, and 5 bases had no gene match. This CDR3 contains 14 residues. The CDR3 reads CASRLAGTSYEQYF. CDR3 in DNA: TGTGCCAGCCGGCTAGCGGGAACCTCCTACGAGCAGTACTTC.

V is TRBV29-1 and J is TRBJ2-1; 10 bases are a match to TRBD1. After removal of 7 bases from V and 4 bases from J, the junction contained 7 bases not matched to a gene. Germline CDR1 reads SQVTM; CDR2 reads ANQGSEA. The CDR3 consists of 14 residues. The CDR3 DNA sequence: TGCAGCGGGAGGGACAGGGGCAGATACAATGAGCAGTTCTTC. Amino acids: CSGRDRGRYNEQFF.

The chain couples TRBV6-1 to TRBJ1-2; no clear D gene. The V gene lost 3 bases and the J gene lost 0 bases, with 8 bases spanning the gap. This CDR3 contains 14 residues. Germline assignment: CDR1 MNHNS and CDR2 SASEGT. The CDR3 DNA reads TGTGCCAGCAGTGATAGAAAGGCTAACTATGGCTACACCTTC. This sequence encodes CASSDRKANYGYTF.

The rearrangement uses TRBV19 and TRBJ2-2; 8 bases are shared with TRBD2. V was clipped by 3 bases and J by 1 base; unmatched bases: 1. CDR1 and CDR2 (germline): LNHDA, SQIVND (reference sequence). The CDR3 has 15 residues. CDR3 DNA sequence: TGTGCCAGTAGTATTAGCGGGAAGAACACCGGGGAGCTGTTTTTT. The encoded protein is CASSISGKNTGELFF.

This chain joins TRBV6-1 and TRBJ2-3; D remains ambiguous. The germline V gene has CDR1 MNHNS and CDR2 SASEGT. The CDR3 is 11 residues long. V lost 2 bases and J lost 8, with 5 bases in between. The CDR3 DNA is TGTGCCAGCAGTGAAACGCGTACGCAGTATTTT. This gives the protein CASSETRTQYF.

The chain carries TRBV29-1 and TRBJ2-5; a weak D match, TRBD1 (5 bases). The CDR3 is made up of 13 amino acids. CDR1 and CDR2 (germline): SQVTM, ANQGSEA. Trimming stripped 7 bases from V and 5 bases from J, with 17 bases between. CDR3 protein: CSAPPGPGETQYF. The CDR3 coding sequence is TGCAGCGCACCGCCGGGTCCAGGGGAGACCCAGTACTTC.

The gene calls are TRBV5-5 and TRBJ1-2; TRBD1 is a possible D gene (6 bases). Germline V lookup: CDR1 SGHKS, CDR2 YYEKEE (reference sequence). The V and J ends lost 4 bases and 1 base respectively, with 14 bases between them. The CDR3 is made up of 15 amino acids. CDR3 region: CASSATTGFNYGYTF. In nucleotides, the CDR3 is TGTGCCAGCAGCGCCACTACAGGGTTTAACTATGGCTACACCTTC.